Listed here are 3 T cell receptor beta chains from one sample, sequenced in a study of neoadjuvant anti-PD-1 for oral cavity cancer. Profiled with immunoSEQ multiplex PCR; TCRdb holds only in-frame clones, not every one. The repertoire holds 9,500 to 15,000 clones, with about 70% as singletons. Time point specified: after neoadjuvant nivolumab, at surgical resection. The starting material was PBMCs, obtained after nivolumab (anti-PD-1) treatment. Source of these receptors: a person aged 40-85 years with oral cavity squamous cell carcinoma.

J is TRBJ2-1 and V is TRBV7-9; 7 nucleotides agree with TRBD1. J was trimmed by 6 bases and V by 3 bases; bases with no gene match: 8. The germline V gene has CDR1 SEHNR and CDR2 FQNEAQ (reference sequence). The CDR3 contains 15 residues. CDR3 nucleotide sequence: TGTGCCAGCAGCTTCGCCATGGGACAGTTCAATGAGCAGTTCTTC. It specifies CASSFAMGQFNEQFF.

V and J are TRBV28 and TRBJ1-5; 9 bases match TRBD1. Germline V gene sequence: CDR1 MDHEN, CDR2 SYDVKM. This CDR3 is 17 amino acids long. Trimming removed 5 bases from V and 6 bases from J; junction bases left unmatched: 14. The CDR3 loop is CASSAPGQGILGQPQHF. The CDR3 DNA follows: TGTGCCAGCAGTGCACCGGGACAGGGAATTTTAGGTCAGCCCCAGCATTTT.

V is TRBV10-3 and J is TRBJ2-3; D call uncertain. Trimming removed 1 base at V and 5 bases at J, with 4 bases between. This CDR3 has 12 residues. Germline CDR1 reads ENHRY; CDR2 reads SYGVKD. DNA for the CDR3: TGTGCCATCAGTGAGTTCGTAGATACGCAGTATTTT. Protein product: CAISEFVDTQYF.